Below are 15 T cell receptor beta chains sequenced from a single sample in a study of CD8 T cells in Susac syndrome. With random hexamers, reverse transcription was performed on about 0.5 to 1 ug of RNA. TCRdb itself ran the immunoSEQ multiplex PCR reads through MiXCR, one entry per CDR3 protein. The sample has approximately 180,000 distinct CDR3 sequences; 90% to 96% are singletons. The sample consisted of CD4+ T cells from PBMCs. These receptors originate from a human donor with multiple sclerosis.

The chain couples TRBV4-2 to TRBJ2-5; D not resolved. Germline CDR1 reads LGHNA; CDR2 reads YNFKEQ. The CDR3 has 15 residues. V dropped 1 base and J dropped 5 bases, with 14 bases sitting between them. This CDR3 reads CASSQGAGVMETQYF. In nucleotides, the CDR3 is TGTGCCAGCAGCCAAGGGGCTGGGGTAATGGAGACCCAGTACTTC.

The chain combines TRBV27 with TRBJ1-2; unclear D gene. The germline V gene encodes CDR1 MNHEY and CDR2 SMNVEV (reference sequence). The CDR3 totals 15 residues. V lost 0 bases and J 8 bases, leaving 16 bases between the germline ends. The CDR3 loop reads CASSLSTSPIGGYTF. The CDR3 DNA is TGTGCCAGCAGTTTATCCACAAGCCCCATAGGAGGCTACACCTTC.

CDR3 sequence: CSASFRQTGTGYEQYF. CDR3 DNA sequence: TGCAGTGCTAGTTTCCGTCAAACCGGGACAGGCTACGAGCAGTACTTC. The rearrangement joins TRBV20-1 to TRBJ2-7; 8 nucleotides agree with TRBD1. Trimming at V came to 3 bases and at J to 3 bases, leaving 13 bases not matched to a gene. CDR1 and CDR2 from the germline V gene are DFQATT and SNEGSKA (reference sequence). The CDR3 has 16 amino acids.

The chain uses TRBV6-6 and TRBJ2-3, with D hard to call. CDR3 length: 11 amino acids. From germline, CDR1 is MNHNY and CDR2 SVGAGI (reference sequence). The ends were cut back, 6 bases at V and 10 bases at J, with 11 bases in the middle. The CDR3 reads CASSPTFPQYF. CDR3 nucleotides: TGTGCCAGCAGCCCTACTTTTCCGCAGTATTTT.

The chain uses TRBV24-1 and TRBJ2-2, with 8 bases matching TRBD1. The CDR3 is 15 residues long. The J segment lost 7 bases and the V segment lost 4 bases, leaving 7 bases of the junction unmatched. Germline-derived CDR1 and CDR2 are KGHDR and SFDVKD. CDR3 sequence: CATSERRQGIGELFF. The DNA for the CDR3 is TGTGCCACCAGTGAGAGACGACAGGGGATCGGGGAGCTGTTTTTT.

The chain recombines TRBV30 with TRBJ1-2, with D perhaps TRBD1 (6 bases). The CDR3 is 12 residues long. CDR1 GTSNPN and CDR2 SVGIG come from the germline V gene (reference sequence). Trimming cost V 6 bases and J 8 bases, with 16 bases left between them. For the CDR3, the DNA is TGTGCCTGCTCGCCAGGGGTCGGAGGCTACACCTTC. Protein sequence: CACSPGVGGYTF.

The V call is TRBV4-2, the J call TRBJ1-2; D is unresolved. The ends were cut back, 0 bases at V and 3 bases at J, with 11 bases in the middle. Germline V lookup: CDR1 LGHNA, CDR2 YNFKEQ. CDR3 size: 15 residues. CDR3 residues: CASSQENGPYYGYTF. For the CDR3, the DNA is TGTGCCAGCAGCCAAGAGAACGGCCCATACTATGGCTACACCTTC.

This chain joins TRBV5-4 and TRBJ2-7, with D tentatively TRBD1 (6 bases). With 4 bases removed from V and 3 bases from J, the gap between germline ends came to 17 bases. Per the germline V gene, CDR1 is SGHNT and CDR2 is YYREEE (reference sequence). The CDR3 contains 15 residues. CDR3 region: CASSPRGRGLYEQYF. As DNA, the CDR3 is TGTGCCAGCAGCCCAAGAGGCAGGGGCCTCTACGAGCAGTACTTC.

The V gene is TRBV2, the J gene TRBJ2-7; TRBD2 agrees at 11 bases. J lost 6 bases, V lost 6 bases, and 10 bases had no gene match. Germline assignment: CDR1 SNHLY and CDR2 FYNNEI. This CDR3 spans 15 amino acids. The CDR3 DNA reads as TGTGCCAGCAGGTCCGGGACTAGCGGTTCCGGCGAGCAGTACTTC. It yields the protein CASRSGTSGSGEQYF.

The CDR3 DNA follows: TGTGCCAGCAGCCAACCTACGGGTGGCTACACCTTC. Protein: CASSQPTGGYTF. The J gene is TRBJ1-2, the V gene TRBV4-2; no definite D call. The CDR3 consists of 12 residues. V was pared by 2 bases and J by 7 bases, with 8 bases between. The germline CDR1 and CDR2 sequences are LGHNA and YNFKEQ.

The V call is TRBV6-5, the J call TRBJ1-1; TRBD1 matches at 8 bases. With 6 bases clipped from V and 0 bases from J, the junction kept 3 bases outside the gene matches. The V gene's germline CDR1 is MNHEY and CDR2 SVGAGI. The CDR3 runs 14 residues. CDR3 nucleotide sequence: TGTGCCAGCAGGCCGGGACAGGTGAACACTGAAGCTTTCTTT. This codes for CASRPGQVNTEAFF.

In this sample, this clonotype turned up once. The CDR3 loop reads CSVAQGAATEAFF. Here the CDR3 DNA reads TGCAGCGTTGCCCAGGGGGCTGCGACTGAAGCTTTCTTT. The V gene is TRBV29-1, the J gene TRBJ1-1; TRBD1 matches at 8 bases. Looked up from germline, CDR1 is SQVTM and CDR2 is ANQGSEA. V lost 4 bases to trimming and J lost 5 bases; unmatched junction nucleotides: 6. CDR3 length equals 13 residues.

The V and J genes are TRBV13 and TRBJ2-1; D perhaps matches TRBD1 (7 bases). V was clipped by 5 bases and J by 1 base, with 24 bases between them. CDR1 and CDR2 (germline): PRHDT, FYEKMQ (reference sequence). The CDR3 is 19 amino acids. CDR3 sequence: CASSNPTGLMEGSYNEQFF. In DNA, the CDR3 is TGTGCCAGCAGCAACCCGACAGGGTTAATGGAGGGGTCCTACAATGAGCAGTTCTTC.

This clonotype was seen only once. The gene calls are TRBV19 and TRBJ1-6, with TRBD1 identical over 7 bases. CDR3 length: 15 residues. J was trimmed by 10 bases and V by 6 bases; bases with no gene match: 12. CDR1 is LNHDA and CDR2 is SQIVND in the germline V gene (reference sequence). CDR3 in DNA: TGTGCCAGTAGGGCCCCAGGGGGACGTATATCACCCCTCCACTTT. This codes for CASRAPGGRISPLHF.

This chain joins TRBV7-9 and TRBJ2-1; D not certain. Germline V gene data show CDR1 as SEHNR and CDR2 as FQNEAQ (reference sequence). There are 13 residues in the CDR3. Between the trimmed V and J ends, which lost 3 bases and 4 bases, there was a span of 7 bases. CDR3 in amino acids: CASSLGQYNEQFF. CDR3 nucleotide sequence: TGTGCCAGCAGCTTGGGCCAGTACAATGAGCAGTTCTTC.